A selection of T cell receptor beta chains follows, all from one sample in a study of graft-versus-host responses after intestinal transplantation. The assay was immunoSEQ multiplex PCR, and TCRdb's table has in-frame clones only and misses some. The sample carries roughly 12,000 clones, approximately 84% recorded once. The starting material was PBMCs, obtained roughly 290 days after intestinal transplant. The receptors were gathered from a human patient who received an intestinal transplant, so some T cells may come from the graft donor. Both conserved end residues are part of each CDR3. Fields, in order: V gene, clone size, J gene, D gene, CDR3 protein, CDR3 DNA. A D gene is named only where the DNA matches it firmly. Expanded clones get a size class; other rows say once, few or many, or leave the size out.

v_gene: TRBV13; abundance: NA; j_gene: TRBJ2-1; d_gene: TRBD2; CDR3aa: CASSMRERSNEQFF; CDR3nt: TGTGCCAGCAGCATGCGGGAGAGGAGCAATGAGCAGTTCTTC
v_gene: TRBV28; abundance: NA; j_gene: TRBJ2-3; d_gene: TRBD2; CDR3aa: CASSLAREADTQYF; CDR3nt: TGTGCCAGCAGTTTAGCGCGGGAGGCGGATACGCAGTATTTT
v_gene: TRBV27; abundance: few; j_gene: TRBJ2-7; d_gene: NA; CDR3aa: CASSWTVSYEQYF; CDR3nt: TGTGCCAGCAGTTGGACAGTCTCCTACGAGCAGTACTTC
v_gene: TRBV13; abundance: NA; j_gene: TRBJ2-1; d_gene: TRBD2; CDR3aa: CASSLGTSGSYNEQFF; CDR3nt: TGTGCCAGCAGCCTCGGGACTAGCGGGAGTTACAATGAGCAGTTCTTC
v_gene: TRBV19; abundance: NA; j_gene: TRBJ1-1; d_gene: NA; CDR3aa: CASSRGNTEAFF; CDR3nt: TGTGCCAGTAGTAGAGGGAACACTGAAGCTTTCTTT
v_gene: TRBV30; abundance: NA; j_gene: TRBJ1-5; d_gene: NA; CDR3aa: CAWSWAFNQPQHF; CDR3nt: TGTGCCTGGAGTTGGGCCTTCAATCAGCCCCAGCATTTT
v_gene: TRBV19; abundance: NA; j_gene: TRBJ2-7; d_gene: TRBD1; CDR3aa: CASRSGTGVYGQYF; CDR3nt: TGTGCCAGTCGGTCCGGGACAGGGGTCTACGGGCAGTACTTC
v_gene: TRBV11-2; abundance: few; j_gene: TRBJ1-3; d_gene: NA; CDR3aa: CASSLPPHSGNTIYF; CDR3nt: TGTGCCAGCAGCTTACCGCCTCACTCGGGAAACACCATATATTTT
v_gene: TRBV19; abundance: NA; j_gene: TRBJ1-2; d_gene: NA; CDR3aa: CASSIARSGRPNYGYTF; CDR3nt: TGTGCCAGTAGTATCGCCCGTTCGGGACGGCCTAACTATGGCTACACCTTC
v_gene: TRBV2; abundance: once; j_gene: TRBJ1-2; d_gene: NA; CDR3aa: CASRSHRVRNYGYTF; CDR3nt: TGTGCCAGCAGATCACACAGGGTTAGGAACTATGGCTACACCTTC
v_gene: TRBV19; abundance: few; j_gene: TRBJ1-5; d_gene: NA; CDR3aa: CASSGPPRNQPQHF; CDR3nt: TGTGCCAGTAGTGGCCCCCCCCGCAATCAGCCCCAGCATTTT
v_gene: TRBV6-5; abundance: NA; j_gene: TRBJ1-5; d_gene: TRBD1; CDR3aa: CASSESPGQMIENF; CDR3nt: TGTGCCAGCAGTGAATCTCCGGGACAGATGATCGAGAATTTT
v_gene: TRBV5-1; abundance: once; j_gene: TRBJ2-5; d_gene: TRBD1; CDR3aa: CASSLGPGTGEETQYF; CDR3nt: TGCGCCAGCAGCTTGGGCCCCGGGACAGGGGAAGAGACCCAGTACTTC
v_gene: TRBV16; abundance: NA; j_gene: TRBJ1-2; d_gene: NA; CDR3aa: CASSQLPPYGYTF; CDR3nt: TGTGCCAGCAGCCAACTACCACCCTATGGCTACACCTTC
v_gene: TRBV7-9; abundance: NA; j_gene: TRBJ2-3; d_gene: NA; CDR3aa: CASRPGFKDTQYF; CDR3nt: TGTGCCAGCAGGCCGGGTTTCAAGGATACGCAGTATTTT
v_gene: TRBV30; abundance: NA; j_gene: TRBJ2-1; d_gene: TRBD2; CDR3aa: CAWRLAGRGNEQFF; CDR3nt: TGTGCCTGGAGACTAGCGGGGAGAGGCAATGAGCAGTTCTTC
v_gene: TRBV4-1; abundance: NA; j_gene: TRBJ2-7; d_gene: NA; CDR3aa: CASSLAGSNYEQYF; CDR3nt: TGCGCCAGCAGCCTGGCAGGGTCTAACTACGAGCAGTACTTC
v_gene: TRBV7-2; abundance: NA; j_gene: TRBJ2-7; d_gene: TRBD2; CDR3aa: CASTPTSGRVHEQYF; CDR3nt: TGTGCCAGCACCCCAACTAGCGGGAGGGTCCACGAGCAGTACTTC
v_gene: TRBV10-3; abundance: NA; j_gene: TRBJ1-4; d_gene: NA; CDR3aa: CAISDRATNEKLFF; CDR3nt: TGTGCCATCAGTGACAGGGCAACTAATGAAAAACTGTTTTTT
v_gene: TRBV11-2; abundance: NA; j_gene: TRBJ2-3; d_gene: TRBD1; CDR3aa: CASSFAGGADTQYF; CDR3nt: TGTGCCAGCAGCTTCGCAGGGGGCGCAGATACGCAGTATTTT
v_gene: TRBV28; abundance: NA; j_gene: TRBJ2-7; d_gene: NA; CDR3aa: CARVFGGQYF; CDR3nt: TGTGCCAGGGTATTCGGGGGGCAGTACTTC
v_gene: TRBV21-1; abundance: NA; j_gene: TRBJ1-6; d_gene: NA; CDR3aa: CASGVGGSPLHF; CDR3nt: TGTGCCAGCGGGGTGGGGGGTTCACCCCTCCACTTT
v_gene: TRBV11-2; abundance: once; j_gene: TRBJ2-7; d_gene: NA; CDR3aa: CASSQSRGFYEQYF; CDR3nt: TGTGCCAGCAGCCAATCTAGGGGTTTCTACGAGCAGTACTTC
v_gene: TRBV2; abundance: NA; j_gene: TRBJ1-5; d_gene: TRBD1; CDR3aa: CASRGTDNSNQPQHF; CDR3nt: TGTGCCAGCAGGGGGACAGACAATAGCAATCAGCCCCAGCATTTT
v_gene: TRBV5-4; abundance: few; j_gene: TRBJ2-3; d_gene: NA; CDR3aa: CASSLERGTSTDTQYF; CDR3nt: TGTGCCAGCAGCTTGGAAAGGGGGACATCGACAGATACGCAGTATTTT
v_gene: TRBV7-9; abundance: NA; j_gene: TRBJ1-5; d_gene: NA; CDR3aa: CASSPGASNQPQHF; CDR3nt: TGTGCCAGCAGTCCGGGGGCCAGCAATCAGCCCCAGCATTTT
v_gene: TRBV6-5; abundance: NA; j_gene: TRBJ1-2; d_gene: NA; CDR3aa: CASTHRDSNYGYTF; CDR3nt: TGTGCCAGCACCCACCGCGATTCTAACTATGGCTACACCTTC
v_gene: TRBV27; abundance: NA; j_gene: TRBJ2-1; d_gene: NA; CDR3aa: CASSLGASPNEQFF; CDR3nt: TGTGCCAGCAGTTTAGGCGCTAGCCCAAATGAGCAGTTCTTC
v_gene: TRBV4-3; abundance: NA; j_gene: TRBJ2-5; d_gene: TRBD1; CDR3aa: CASSQARQGAETQYF; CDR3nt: TGCGCCAGCAGCCAAGCTCGACAGGGGGCGGAGACCCAGTACTTC
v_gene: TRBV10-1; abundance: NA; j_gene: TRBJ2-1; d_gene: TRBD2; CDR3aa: CASSTTSGRAAEQFF; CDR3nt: TGCGCCAGCAGCACAACTAGCGGGAGGGCCGCTGAGCAGTTCTTC
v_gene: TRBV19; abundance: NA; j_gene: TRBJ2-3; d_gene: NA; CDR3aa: CASSPQRDSLNTDTQYF; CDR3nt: TGTGCCAGTAGTCCCCAGAGGGACTCCCTCAACACAGATACGCAGTATTTT
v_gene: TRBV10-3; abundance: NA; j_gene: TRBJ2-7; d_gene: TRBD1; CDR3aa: CAISDGTGVNEQYF; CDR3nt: TGTGCCATCAGTGATGGGACAGGGGTCAACGAGCAGTACTTC
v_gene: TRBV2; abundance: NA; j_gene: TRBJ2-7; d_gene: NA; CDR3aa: CASTPGAYEQYF; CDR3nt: TGTGCCAGCACCCCAGGAGCCTACGAGCAGTACTTC
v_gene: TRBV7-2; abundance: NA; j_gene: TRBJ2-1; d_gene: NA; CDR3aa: CASSLQGTTKYNEQFF; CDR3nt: TGTGCCAGCAGCCTTCAGGGGACTACCAAATACAATGAGCAGTTCTTC
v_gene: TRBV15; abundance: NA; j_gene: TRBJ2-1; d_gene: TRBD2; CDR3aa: CATSQGLAKEQFF; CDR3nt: TGTGCCACCAGCCAAGGACTAGCGAAGGAGCAGTTCTTC
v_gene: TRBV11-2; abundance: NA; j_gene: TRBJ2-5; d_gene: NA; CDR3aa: CASRSVRSRRYQETQYF; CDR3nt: TGTGCCAGCAGGTCCGTGAGGTCAAGGAGGTACCAAGAGACCCAGTACTTC
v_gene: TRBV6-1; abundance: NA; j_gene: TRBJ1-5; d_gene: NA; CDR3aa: CASSLWVVNQPQHF; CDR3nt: TGTGCCAGCAGTCTGTGGGTAGTTAATCAGCCCCAGCATTTT
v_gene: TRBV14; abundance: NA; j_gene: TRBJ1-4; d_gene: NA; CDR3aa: CASSQVSGFNEKLFF; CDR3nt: TGTGCCAGCAGCCAAGTCTCGGGGTTTAATGAAAAACTGTTTTTT
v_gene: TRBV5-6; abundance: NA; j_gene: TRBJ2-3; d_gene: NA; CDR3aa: CASSLGQGSTDTQYF; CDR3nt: TGTGCCAGCAGCTTGGGGCAGGGAAGCACAGATACGCAGTATTTT
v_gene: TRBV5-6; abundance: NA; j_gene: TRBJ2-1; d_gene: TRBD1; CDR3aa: CASSWWTGGAERKQNEQFF; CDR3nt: TGTGCCAGCAGCTGGTGGACAGGGGGCGCTGAGCGAAAGCAAAATGAGCAGTTCTTC
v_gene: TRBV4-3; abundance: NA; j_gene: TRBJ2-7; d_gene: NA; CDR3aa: CASSQYRDPAYEQYF; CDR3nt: TGCGCCAGCAGCCAGTACCGGGACCCAGCCTACGAGCAGTACTTC
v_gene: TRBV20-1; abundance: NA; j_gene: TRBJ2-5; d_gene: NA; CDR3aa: CSAEGKETQYF; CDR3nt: TGCAGTGCTGAGGGGAAAGAGACCCAGTACTTC
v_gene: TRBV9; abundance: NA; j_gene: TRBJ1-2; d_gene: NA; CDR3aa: CASSVSGNYGYTF; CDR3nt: TGTGCCAGCAGCGTCTCAGGGAACTATGGCTACACCTTC
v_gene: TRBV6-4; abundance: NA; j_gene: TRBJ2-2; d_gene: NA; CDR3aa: CASSEENTGELFF; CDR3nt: TGTGCCAGCAGTGAGGAGAACACCGGGGAGCTGTTTTTT
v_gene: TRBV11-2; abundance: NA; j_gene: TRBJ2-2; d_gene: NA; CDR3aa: CASSPVSWTGELFF; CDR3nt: TGTGCCAGCAGCCCTGTTAGTTGGACCGGGGAGCTGTTTTTT
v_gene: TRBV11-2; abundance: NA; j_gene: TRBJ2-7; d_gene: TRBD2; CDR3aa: CASSLYFGRELRYEQYF; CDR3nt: TGTGCCAGCAGCCTATACTTCGGGCGGGAGTTAAGGTACGAGCAGTACTTC
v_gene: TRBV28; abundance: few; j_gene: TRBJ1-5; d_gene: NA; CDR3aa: CASNSRGLPQHF; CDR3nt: TGTGCCAGCAACTCAAGGGGACTGCCCCAGCATTTT
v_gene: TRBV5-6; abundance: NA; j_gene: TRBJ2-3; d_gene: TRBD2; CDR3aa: CASSSPTSSTDTQYF; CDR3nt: TGTGCCAGCAGCTCCCCGACTAGCTCCACAGATACGCAGTATTTT